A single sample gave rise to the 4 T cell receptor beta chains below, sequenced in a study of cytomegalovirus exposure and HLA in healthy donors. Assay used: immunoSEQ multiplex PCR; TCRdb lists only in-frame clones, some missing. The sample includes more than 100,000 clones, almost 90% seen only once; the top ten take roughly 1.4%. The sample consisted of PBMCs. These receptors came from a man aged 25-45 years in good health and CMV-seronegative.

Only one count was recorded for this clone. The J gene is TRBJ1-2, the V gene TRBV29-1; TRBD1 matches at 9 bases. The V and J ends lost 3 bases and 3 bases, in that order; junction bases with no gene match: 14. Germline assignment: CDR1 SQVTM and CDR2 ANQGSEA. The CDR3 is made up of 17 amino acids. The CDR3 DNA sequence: TGCAGCGTTGACGGAATAGACAGGGGGACAAGGGACTATGGCTACACCTTC. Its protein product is CSVDGIDRGTRDYGYTF.

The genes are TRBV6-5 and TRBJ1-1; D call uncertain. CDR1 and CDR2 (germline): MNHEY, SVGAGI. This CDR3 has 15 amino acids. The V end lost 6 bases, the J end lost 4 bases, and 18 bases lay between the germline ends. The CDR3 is CASSYSGLGGTEAFF. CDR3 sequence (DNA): TGTGCCAGCAGCTACAGCGGGCTTGGCGGCACTGAAGCTTTCTTT.

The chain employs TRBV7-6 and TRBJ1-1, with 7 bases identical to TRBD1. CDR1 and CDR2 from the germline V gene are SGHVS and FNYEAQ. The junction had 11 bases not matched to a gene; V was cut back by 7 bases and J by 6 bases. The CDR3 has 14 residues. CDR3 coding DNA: TGTGCCAGCACCTCGATCGAGGGGGCCTCTGAAGCTTTCTTT. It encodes CASTSIEGASEAFF.

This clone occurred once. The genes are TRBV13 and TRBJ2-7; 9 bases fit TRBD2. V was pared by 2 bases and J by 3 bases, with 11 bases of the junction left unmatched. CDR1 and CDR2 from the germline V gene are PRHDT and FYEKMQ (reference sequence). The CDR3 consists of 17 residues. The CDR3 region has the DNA TGTGCCAGCAGCTTACGCCGACTGACTAGCGGAGGCTACGAGCAGTACTTC. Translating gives CASSLRRLTSGGYEQYF.